This T cell receptor beta chain was profiled in a study of cytomegalovirus exposure and HLA in healthy donors. Study-level background: Previous work identified 120 million or so unique TCR beta sequences from approximately 190 million T cells.

Despite likely unrecorded immune exposures, the donors were nominally healthy at the time of sampling. Notes on the study in general: HLA-A and HLA-B allele assignments for most subjects were reportedly predicted accurately using TCR beta sequences. In a later analysis, several top co-occurrence clusters appeared linked to parvovirus B19, influenza, CMV and Epstein-Barr virus.

In the PCR, 60 Vbeta and 13 Jbeta primers were used. The protocol was immunoSEQ multiplex PCR, while the TCRdb copy is restricted to in-frame clones and leaves out a portion. The table includes 110,000 or so clones, 78% detected once. This clone was observed a few times. The antigen is undetermined. The V segment lost 3 bases and the J segment 0 bases; nucleotides outside the gene matches: 5. The germline V gene has CDR1 MNHEY and CDR2 SMNVEV (reference sequence). This CDR3 is 15 amino acids long. The TCR was taken from a male donor in good health and CMV-seronegative. What was sequenced was PBMCs. V is TRBV27 and J is TRBJ2-7; 7 nucleotides line up with TRBD2. CDR3 residues: CASSLLSSGSYEQYF. The CDR3 region has the DNA TGTGCCAGCAGTTTGCTCTCTAGCGGCTCCTACGAGCAGTACTTC.